These T cell receptor beta chains were read from a single sample in a study of identical twins. TCRdb redid the calling of the 5' RACE reads with MiXCR, one entry per CDR3 protein. The sample lists more than 600,000 distinct CDR3 sequences; 15% to 20% were seen once. These data are also associated with another study on T cells expressing NK-cell markers.

Sequenced material: PBMCs. The receptors were sampled from a woman aged 18-29 years in good health. The CDR3 runs from the conserved cysteine through the conserved F or W. The D gene is left open where the match is weak. The size of a clone is reported for some rows only, either as once, few or many, or as a class for expanded clones.

len,j_gene,d_gene,v_gene,abundance,CDR3nt,CDR3aa
15,TRBJ1-1,-,TRBV12-3/TRBV12-4,few,TGTGCCAGCAGTTCCCTGCAGGGGACGAACACTGAAGCTTTCTTT,CASSSLQGTNTEAFF
13,TRBJ2-1,TRBD2,TRBV5-1,-,TGCGCCAGCAGCAAAGCTACCGGGACTAGCAATATCTTC,CASSKATGTSNIF
14,TRBJ2-1,-,TRBV6-5,many,TGTGCCAGCAGTTACTCGACAGCCTACAATGAGCAGTTCTTC,CASSYSTAYNEQFF
15,TRBJ2-7,-,TRBV5-5,few,TGTGCCAGCAGCATACGCGACGGGAGAAGCGACGAGCAGTACTTC,CASSIRDGRSDEQYF
17,TRBJ2-3,TRBD2,TRBV5-1,few,TGCGCCAGCAGCTCTTCACTAGCGGGAGGGAGCACAGATACGCAGTATTTT,CASSSSLAGGSTDTQYF
15,TRBJ2-1,-,TRBV7-6,few,TGTGCCAGCAGCTACTTCGAAGGGGCGGGCAATGAGCAGTTCTTC,CASSYFEGAGNEQFF
15,TRBJ2-7,-,TRBV18,few,TGTGCCAGCTCACCCTCCTCTAAAAGCGGCTACGAGCAGTACTTC,CASSPSSKSGYEQYF
16,TRBJ2-4,TRBD2,TRBV12-3/TRBV12-4,-,TGTGCCAGCAGTCCCCAGCGGGGTCTAGCCAAAAACATTCAGTACTTC,CASSPQRGLAKNIQYF
14,TRBJ2-7,-,TRBV6-2/TRBV6-3,-,TGTGCCAGCAGTTACGACCCAGTTTCCTACGAGCAGTACTTC,CASSYDPVSYEQYF
14,TRBJ2-3,TRBD2,TRBV10-1,few,TGCGCCAGCAGTGCGGGGGGGTCTTCGGATACGCAGTATTTT,CASSAGGSSDTQYF
15,TRBJ2-5,-,TRBV7-9,once,TGTGCCAGCAGCCAAAGTCCCGCCTGGAAAGAGACCCAGTACTTC,CASSQSPAWKETQYF
15,TRBJ2-2,-,TRBV12-3/TRBV12-4,-,TGTGCCAGCAGATGGGGGGGGCCGAACACCGGGGAGCTGTTTTTT,CASRWGGPNTGELFF
13,TRBJ2-5,-,TRBV12-3/TRBV12-4,few,TGTGCCAGCAGTTTAGCAGAGGCAGAGACCCAGTACTTC,CASSLAEAETQYF
15,TRBJ2-4,-,TRBV6-5,-,TGTGCCAGCAGTTTTGGAGGGGATGGCAAAAACATTCAGTACTTC,CASSFGGDGKNIQYF
15,TRBJ2-3,TRBD1,TRBV6-1,-,TGTGCCAGCGGAGACGGACAGGGGGACACAGATACGCAGTATTTT,CASGDGQGDTDTQYF
14,TRBJ1-1,-,TRBV29-1,-,TGCAGCGCCGGCGTCGCGGGAGGGGACACTGAAGCTTTCTTT,CSAGVAGGDTEAFF
15,TRBJ1-4,TRBD1,TRBV20-1,once,TGCTGTGCTAGAGATCCCCGGGACAGCAATGAAAAACTGTTTTTT,CCARDPRDSNEKLFF
11,TRBJ2-1,-,TRBV6-2/TRBV6-3,few,TGTGCCAGCACCGACCGAAGGACCCCGTTCTTC,CASTDRRTPFF
14,TRBJ2-3,-,TRBV6-5,-,TGTGCCAGCAGTTACGACCCGCACACAGATACGCAGTATTTT,CASSYDPHTDTQYF
13,TRBJ1-1,TRBD1,TRBV29-1,few,TGCAGCGTTTCCCGGACAGGCGCCACTGAAGCTTTCTTT,CSVSRTGATEAFF
16,TRBJ1-4,-,TRBV14,many,TGTGCCAGCAGCCAAGATTCCCCGGCAACTAATGAAAAACTGTTTTTT,CASSQDSPATNEKLFF
14,TRBJ2-2,-,TRBV9,many,TGTGCCAGCAGTGTGGGTGGAAACACCGGGGAGCTGTTTTTT,CASSVGGNTGELFF
15,TRBJ2-5,TRBD1,TRBV6-5,few,TGTGCCAGCAGTAACCTCAGGGGGCGGCGAGAGACCCAGTACTTC,CASSNLRGRRETQYF
16,TRBJ2-3,-,TRBV4-3,few,TGCGCCAGCAGCCATCGGCTAGCGAGAAGCACAGATACGCAGTATTTT,CASSHRLARSTDTQYF
16,TRBJ2-5,-,TRBV12-3/TRBV12-4,few,TGTGCCAGCAGTCTCCTGGGGGCACCTCTTCAAGAGACCCAGTACTTC,CASSLLGAPLQETQYF
16,TRBJ2-5,TRBD1,TRBV6-5,few,TGTGCCAGCAGTTACTCGGGACAGGGAGGAGTTGAGACCCAGTACTTC,CASSYSGQGGVETQYF
15,TRBJ1-2,-,TRBV12-3/TRBV12-4,-,TGTGCCAGCAGTTACGCTCTGAGGAGGGCGGCTGGCTACACCTTC,CASSYALRRAAGYTF
14,TRBJ1-1,-,TRBV6-5,-,TGTGCCAGCAGTTACTCGAGAAGCGGAACTGAAGCTTTCTTT,CASSYSRSGTEAFF
15,TRBJ2-3,-,TRBV10-3,-,TGTGCCACCGACGACGCGTTGACTAGCACAGATACGCAGTATTTT,CATDDALTSTDTQYF
12,TRBJ2-7,-,TRBV20-1,-,TGCAGTGCTGGGGGCAGCTCCTACGAGCAGTACTTC,CSAGGSSYEQYF
14,TRBJ2-1,TRBD2,TRBV6-1,-,TGTGCCAGCACCCTAGCGGGAGAGTACAATGAGCAGTTCTTC,CASTLAGEYNEQFF
16,TRBJ2-1,TRBD2,TRBV5-6,-,TGTGCCAGCAGCTACACCCTAGCGGGAGACTACAATGAGCAGTTCTTC,CASSYTLAGDYNEQFF
15,TRBJ2-3,-,TRBV12-3/TRBV12-4,-,TGTGCCAGCACCTGGGTACGAGCGGGCACAGATACGCAGTATTTT,CASTWVRAGTDTQYF
13,TRBJ1-6,-,TRBV6-1,few,TGTGCCAGCAGGGACACGGGAGGGACACCCCTCCACTTT,CASRDTGGTPLHF
14,TRBJ2-1,-,TRBV14,few,TGTGCCAGCAGCCCGGGACCGGGGTACAATGAGCAGTTCTTC,CASSPGPGYNEQFF
12,TRBJ2-1,-,TRBV27,few,TGTGCCAGCAGTTCCCTACTCCCTGAGCAGTTCTTC,CASSSLLPEQFF
14,TRBJ2-7,TRBD1,TRBV9,few,TGTGCCAGCAGCGTGGAAGGGGGCGCGTGGGAGCAGTACTTC,CASSVEGGAWEQYF
13,TRBJ2-4,-,TRBV6-1,few,TGTGCCAGCAGTAAATTACAGGGAGACATTCAGTACTTC,CASSKLQGDIQYF
15,TRBJ2-3,-,TRBV10-3,few,TGTGCCATCAGGACGGGGCGGGAAAGCACAGATACGCAGTATTTT,CAIRTGRESTDTQYF
15,TRBJ2-3,-,TRBV20-1,few,TGCAGTGCTAGAGAGGGGATCGCCAGCACAGATACGCAGTATTTT,CSAREGIASTDTQYF
12,TRBJ2-7,-,TRBV20-1,few,TGCAGTGGAGGAGGGGGGCGCGGCGAGCAGTACTTC,CSGGGGRGEQYF
15,TRBJ2-3,-,TRBV12-3/TRBV12-4,-,TGTGCCAGCAGCCGTCAGACTAGAGGAACCGATACGCAGTATTTT,CASSRQTRGTDTQYF
13,TRBJ1-1,-,TRBV20-1,-,TGCAGTGCTAGACCAACGGGGAACACTGAAGCTTTCTTT,CSARPTGNTEAFF
14,TRBJ2-3,TRBD2,TRBV29-1,few,TGCAGCGTGAGGACTAGCGGATTCACAGATACGCAGTATTTT,CSVRTSGFTDTQYF
14,TRBJ2-1,-,TRBV7-2,-,TGTGCCAGCAGCTTATTCCTAGCCGCGGATGAGCAGTTCTTC,CASSLFLAADEQFF
15,TRBJ1-5,TRBD1,TRBV12-3/TRBV12-4,-,TGTGCCAGCAGTCCCACTCTACAGGGGAGTCAGCCCCAGCATTTT,CASSPTLQGSQPQHF
14,TRBJ2-7,TRBD1,TRBV11-2,few,TGTGCCAGCACCATAGACAGGGTCATCTACGAGCAGTACTTC,CASTIDRVIYEQYF
14,TRBJ2-1,TRBD2,TRBV20-1,-,TGCAGTGCAGAACTAGCGGGAGGTTACAATGAGCAGTTCTTC,CSAELAGGYNEQFF
15,TRBJ2-1,TRBD2,TRBV11-2,-,TGTGCCAGCAGCCCCCGCAGCGGGAGCTACAATGAGCAGTTCTTC,CASSPRSGSYNEQFF
16,TRBJ1-1,TRBD1,TRBV12-3/TRBV12-4,-,TGTGCCAGCAGGCAAACAGGGGGCAGAGTGAACACTGAAGCTTTCTTT,CASRQTGGRVNTEAFF
15,TRBJ1-3,-,TRBV12-3/TRBV12-4,-,TGTGCCAGCAGTTTACAGGGCCAGACTGGAAACACCATATATTTT,CASSLQGQTGNTIYF
15,TRBJ2-2,-,TRBV11-1,-,TGTGCCAGCAGCTCCGGGGGAGCGAACACCGGGGAGCTGTTTTTT,CASSSGGANTGELFF